This is a list of T cell receptor beta chains from one sample in a study of glioma-infiltrating T cells. TCRdb ran MiXCR on the multiplex PCR reads and lists one entry per CDR3 protein. The sample has approximately 10,000 distinct CDR3 sequences, roughly 53% seen once. Source material: glioma tissue, nonneoplastic brain tissue, or PBMCs (not recorded which). The receptors here all came from a human donor with low-grade glioma or glioblastoma, undergoing nonglioma brain surgery, or in good health (not recorded which). Each CDR3 is given with its conserved first and last residue. The order of the fields is D gene, J gene, clone size, V gene, CDR3 protein, CDR3 DNA. The D gene is left open where the match is weak. Some rows mark clone size as missing; the rest say once, few, many or name a class of expanded clone.

d_call: NA
j_call: TRBJ2-5
clone_size: many
v_call: TRBV5-6
cdr3_aa: CASSSPVLRETQYF
cdr3_nt: TGTGCCAGCAGCTCACCCGTGCTCCGAGAGACCCAGTACTTC

d_call: NA
j_call: TRBJ1-2
clone_size: NA
v_call: TRBV28
cdr3_aa: CGSSLGERADTF
cdr3_nt: TGTGGCAGCAGTTTAGGTGAACGGGCAGACACCTTC

d_call: NA
j_call: TRBJ2-7
clone_size: many
v_call: TRBV25-1
cdr3_aa: CASRNRVGIEQYF
cdr3_nt: TGTGCCAGCAGGAACAGGGTGGGGATCGAGCAGTACTTC

d_call: NA
j_call: TRBJ1-1
clone_size: once
v_call: TRBV20-1
cdr3_aa: CSARVEGDTEAFF
cdr3_nt: TGCAGTGCTAGAGTGGAGGGAGACACTGAAGCTTTCTTT

d_call: NA
j_call: TRBJ1-2
clone_size: NA
v_call: TRBV20-1
cdr3_aa: CSALGMGNYGYTF
cdr3_nt: TGCAGTGCTCTTGGGATGGGGAACTATGGCTACACCTTC

d_call: NA
j_call: TRBJ1-1
clone_size: large
v_call: TRBV20-1
cdr3_aa: CSANTGSHTEAFF
cdr3_nt: TGCAGTGCGAACACAGGGTCCCACACTGAAGCTTTCTTT

d_call: TRBD2
j_call: TRBJ2-7
clone_size: medium-sized
v_call: TRBV28
cdr3_aa: CASSLAAGGSYEQYF
cdr3_nt: TGTGCCAGCAGTTTAGCAGCGGGAGGTTCCTACGAGCAGTACTTC

d_call: NA
j_call: TRBJ2-5
clone_size: NA
v_call: TRBV20-1
cdr3_aa: CSADVIKETQYF
cdr3_nt: TGCAGTGCTGATGTGATAAAAGAGACCCAGTACTTC

d_call: NA
j_call: TRBJ1-1
clone_size: NA
v_call: TRBV14
cdr3_aa: CASSQEGDGTPEAFF
cdr3_nt: TGTGCCAGCAGCCAAGAGGGGGATGGAACCCCTGAAGCTTTCTTT

d_call: NA
j_call: TRBJ2-5
clone_size: medium-sized
v_call: TRBV6-1
cdr3_aa: CASRDPGAGTQYF
cdr3_nt: TGTGCCAGCAGGGACCCGGGCGCTGGGACCCAGTACTTC

d_call: TRBD2
j_call: TRBJ2-1
clone_size: NA
v_call: TRBV5-1
cdr3_aa: CASSLTSGVHDEQFF
cdr3_nt: TGCGCCAGCAGCTTGACTAGCGGGGTCCATGATGAGCAGTTCTTC

d_call: NA
j_call: TRBJ2-1
clone_size: NA
v_call: TRBV20-1
cdr3_aa: CSAIPLGGRAAYNEQFF
cdr3_nt: TGCAGTGCTATCCCCCTAGGGGGTAGGGCCGCCTACAATGAGCAGTTCTTC

d_call: NA
j_call: TRBJ2-1
clone_size: NA
v_call: TRBV5-1
cdr3_aa: CSSYLFPNEQFF
cdr3_nt: TGCTCCAGCTACTTGTTCCCCAATGAGCAGTTCTTC

d_call: TRBD1
j_call: TRBJ2-3
clone_size: NA
v_call: TRBV2
cdr3_aa: CASGRPGQGEDTQYF
cdr3_nt: TGTGCCAGCGGTCGACCGGGACAGGGTGAAGATACGCAGTATTTT